These 21 T cell receptor beta chains were all obtained from the same sample, sequenced in a study of blood T cell repertoires in COVID-19. TCRdb's copy holds only in-frame clones and misses some; the assay was immunoSEQ multiplex PCR. The table has 250,000 or so clones, 88% seen once. The sample consisted of peripheral blood. The receptors were sampled from a woman aged 25 to 39 with COVID-19, enrolled during active disease.

A few counts support this clone. The rearrangement links TRBV2 to TRBJ2-3; the match to TRBD1 covers 7 bases. The germline V gene has CDR1 SNHLY and CDR2 FYNNEI. This CDR3 contains 15 residues. J gave up 3 bases and V 3 bases, and 6 bases lay outside the gene matches. In nucleotides, the CDR3 is TGTGCCAGCAGTGACGGCAGGGGGTGGACAGATACGCAGTATTTT. Translation: CASSDGRGWTDTQYF.

About this clone: A much more abundant neighbour one base away suggests this may be a read error. The chain is built from TRBV4-3 and TRBJ1-1, with D possibly being TRBD1 (6 bases). The V gene lost 0 bases and the J gene lost 1 base, with 6 bases spanning the gap. The V gene's germline CDR1 is LGHNA and CDR2 YSLEER. The CDR3 totals 14 residues. For the CDR3, the DNA is TGCGCCAGCAGCCAAGAGGGGGCGAACACTGAAGCTTTCTTT. Translation gives CASSQEGANTEAFF.

This chain connects TRBV11-2 to TRBJ1-4, with D perhaps TRBD1 (5 bases). Germline values: CDR1 SGHAT, CDR2 FQNNGV. Between the trimmed V and J ends, which lost 6 bases and 7 bases, there was a span of 15 bases. This CDR3 is 14 amino acids long. The CDR3 sequence is CASSPGGGGEKLFF. The CDR3 DNA sequence: TGTGCCAGCAGTCCCGGGGGGGGAGGTGAAAAACTGTTTTTT.

The chain links TRBV10-3 to TRBJ2-7, with 8 bases lining up with TRBD1. The germline V gene has CDR1 ENHRY and CDR2 SYGVKD. CDR3 length: 14 residues. With V trimmed by 6 bases and J by 5 bases, 9 bases remained unmatched. CDR3 region: CAISLLDRAHEQYF. The DNA of the CDR3 is TGTGCCATCAGCCTATTGGACAGGGCCCACGAGCAGTACTTC.

This clone was observed once. The V and J genes are TRBV5-4 and TRBJ2-3; 7 bases map to TRBD2. After removal of 0 bases from V and 2 bases from J, the junction contained 6 bases not matched to a gene. This CDR3 has 16 residues. Germline values: CDR1 SGHNT, CDR2 YYREEE (reference sequence). The CDR3 here is CASSLGGRALTDTQYF. The CDR3 nucleotides read TGTGCCAGCAGCTTGGGTGGGAGGGCTCTCACAGATACGCAGTATTTT.

Only one count was recorded for this clone. The chain couples TRBV5-5 to TRBJ1-1; possibly TRBD1 for D (6 bases). From germline, CDR1 is SGHKS and CDR2 YYEKEE (reference sequence). The V end was cut by 0 bases, the J end by 3 bases, with 15 bases between. The CDR3 contains 16 residues. The CDR3 is CASSLGSDRRDTEAFF. The CDR3 DNA sequence: TGTGCCAGCAGCTTGGGGTCGGACAGAAGGGACACTGAAGCTTTCTTT.

V is TRBV27 and J is TRBJ1-5; D gene unclear. Germline V gives CDR1 MNHEY, CDR2 SMNVEV (reference sequence). Trimming removed 3 bases at V and 4 bases at J, with 13 bases between. The CDR3 covers 15 residues. The CDR3 coding sequence is TGTGCCAGCAGTTTGATTCGCACAGTTAATCAGCCCCAGCATTTT. Encoded protein: CASSLIRTVNQPQHF.

The V gene is TRBV5-4, the J gene TRBJ1-1, with D tentatively TRBD1 (5 bases). The V gene's germline CDR1 is SGHNT and CDR2 YYREEE (reference sequence). Trimming took off 2 bases at V and 5 bases at J, with 10 bases between the two ends. The CDR3 length is 13 residues. CDR3 DNA sequence: TGTGCCAGCAGCTTTCCCCCAGGGACTGAAGCTTTCTTT. The encoded protein is CASSFPPGTEAFF.

This sequence joins TRBV18 and TRBJ1-3; TRBD1 agrees at 10 bases. Germline V gene data show CDR1 as KGHSH and CDR2 as LQKENI. The CDR3 covers 15 residues. V was clipped by 0 bases and J by 8 bases; unmatched bases: 4. For the CDR3, the DNA is TGTGCCAGCTCACCACCGGGGGACAGGGGACACACCATATATTTT. This sequence encodes CASSPPGDRGHTIYF.

The sample holds one count of this clone. The chain employs TRBV7-2 and TRBJ1-5; TRBD1 aligns across 9 bases. The CDR3 is made up of 14 amino acids. The V gene end was trimmed by 4 bases and the J gene end by 7 bases; junction bases not matched to a gene: 5. Per germline, CDR1 SGHTA and CDR2 FQGNSA. The CDR3 DNA follows: TGTGCCAGCAGCTCCCGGACAGGGGTCCAGCCCCAGCATTTT. Its translation is CASSSRTGVQPQHF.

The V and J genes are TRBV5-8 and TRBJ1-2, with D tentatively TRBD1 (5 bases). The CDR3 extends over 15 amino acids. The ends were cut back, 6 bases at V and 5 bases at J, with 20 bases in the middle. Per germline, CDR1 SGHTS and CDR2 YDEGEE. As DNA, the CDR3 is TGTGCCAGCAACCTTGGACGACAGCCACGGTATGGCTACACCTTC. As protein: CASNLGRQPRYGYTF.

This chain connects TRBV5-1 to TRBJ2-3, with 7 bases fitting TRBD2. This CDR3 has 15 residues. From germline, CDR1 is SGHRS and CDR2 YFSETQ. V was pared by 4 bases and J by 0 bases, with 5 bases of the junction left unmatched. CDR3: CASSPVGGSTDTQYF. CDR3 bases: TGCGCCAGCAGCCCGGTCGGGGGGAGCACAGATACGCAGTATTTT. Full variable domain (remainder filled in from reference TRBV5-1 and TRBJ2-3): KAGVTQTPRYLIKTRGQQVTLSCSPISGHRSVSWYQQTPGQGLQFLFEYFSETQRNKGNFPGRFSGRQFSNSRSEMNVSTLELGDSALYLCASSPVGGSTDTQYFGPGTRLTVL.

This sequence joins TRBV5-5 and TRBJ1-4; D call uncertain. Trimming removed 2 bases from V and 0 bases from J, with 11 bases in between. This CDR3 is 16 amino acids long. From germline, CDR1 is SGHKS and CDR2 YYEKEE (reference sequence). In DNA form, the CDR3 reads TGTGCCAGCAGCTTAGCCCCACCGGCAACTAATGAAAAACTGTTTTTT. As protein: CASSLAPPATNEKLFF. Combining the CDR3 with reference TRBV5-5 and TRBJ1-4 gives the whole variable domain DAGVTQSPTHLIKTRGQQVTLRCSPISGHKSVSWYQQVLGQGPQFIFQYYEKEERGRGNFPDRFSARQFPNYSSELNVNALLLGDSALYLCASSLAPPATNEKLFFGSGTQLSVL.

This sequence joins TRBV11-3 and TRBJ2-3, with 9 bases that match TRBD2. In germline, CDR1 is SGHNT, CDR2 YENEEA. V trimming: 9 bases; J trimming: 3 bases; junction bases outside the gene matches: 10. This CDR3 is 15 amino acids long. CDR3 sequence: CASTGGRAVTDTQYF. Written as DNA, the CDR3 is TGTGCCAGTACAGGCGGGAGGGCCGTAACAGATACGCAGTATTTT.

The J gene is TRBJ1-2, the V gene TRBV4-3; D not resolved. The germline V gene has CDR1 LGHNA and CDR2 YSLEER. Trimming removed 0 bases at V and 4 bases at J, with 12 bases between. CDR3 length: 15 amino acids. The CDR3 region has the DNA TGCGCCAGCAGCCAAGATGGCCAGTCAATCTATGGCTACACCTTC. This gives the protein CASSQDGQSIYGYTF.

This sequence joins TRBV4-2 and TRBJ2-7; D may be TRBD2 (5 bases). V lost 1 base to trimming and J lost 3 bases, with 13 bases between them. Germline CDR1 reads LGHNA; CDR2 reads YNFKEQ. This CDR3 is 15 amino acids long. The CDR3: CASSQVLAGDYEQYF. The CDR3 region has the DNA TGTGCCAGCAGCCAAGTTCTAGCTGGGGACTACGAGCAGTACTTC.

This clone has only one observation. This sequence joins TRBV18 and TRBJ1-3; 8 bases align to TRBD1. This CDR3 region has 17 residues. Losses at the gene ends were 1 base for V and 0 bases for J; bases not matched to a gene: 5. Germline lookup yields CDR1 KGHSH and CDR2 LQKENI. The CDR3 sequence: CASSPLGQGYSGNTIYF. The CDR3 region has the DNA TGTGCCAGCTCACCACTCGGACAGGGCTACTCTGGAAACACCATATATTTT. The entire variable domain, with the rest obtained from reference TRBV18 and TRBJ1-3, is as follows: NAGVMQNPRHLVRRRGQEARLRCSPMKGHSHVYWYRQLPEEGLKFMVYLQKENIIDESGMPKERFSAEFPKEGPSILRIQQVVRGDSAAYFCASSPLGQGYSGNTIYFGEGSWLTVV.

This chain uses TRBV13 with TRBJ2-3; 9 bases line up with TRBD2. J gave up 4 bases and V 3 bases, and 11 bases lay outside the gene matches. Germline values: CDR1 PRHDT, CDR2 FYEKMQ (reference sequence). The CDR3 is 17 amino acids. The CDR3 reads CASSFGGGAGGSDTQYF. The CDR3 region has the DNA TGTGCCAGCAGCTTTGGGGGCGGAGCGGGAGGCTCAGATACGCAGTATTTT.

The chain employs TRBV18 and TRBJ1-3; no definite D call. The CDR3 is 15 amino acids. Germline-derived CDR1 and CDR2 are KGHSH and LQKENI. Deletions cut 2 bases from V and 0 bases from J, with 8 bases between. CDR3 nucleotides: TGTGCCAGCTCACCATTTGACAACTCTGGAAACACCATATATTTT. Amino acids: CASSPFDNSGNTIYF.

There are a few counts of this clone. The V call is TRBV7-9, the J call TRBJ2-3; D unresolved. V was pared by 1 base and J by 2 bases, with 10 bases between. The CDR3 contains 15 residues. The germline CDR1 and CDR2 sequences are SEHNR and FQNEAQ (reference sequence). CDR3 sequence (DNA): TGTGCCAGCAGCTTAGGAGGTGGAGACACAGATACGCAGTATTTT. Protein sequence: CASSLGGGDTDTQYF.

The sample holds one count of this clone. J is TRBJ2-7 and V is TRBV15, with 8 bases lining up with TRBD1. V shed 8 bases and J 5 bases; nucleotides not matched to a gene: 8. Germline V CDR1 and CDR2: LNHNV, YYDKDF (reference sequence). The CDR3 has 13 amino acids. CDR3 sequence (DNA): TGTGCCACCCAGGACAGGGCTCGCGACGAGCAGTACTTC. Encoded protein: CATQDRARDEQYF.